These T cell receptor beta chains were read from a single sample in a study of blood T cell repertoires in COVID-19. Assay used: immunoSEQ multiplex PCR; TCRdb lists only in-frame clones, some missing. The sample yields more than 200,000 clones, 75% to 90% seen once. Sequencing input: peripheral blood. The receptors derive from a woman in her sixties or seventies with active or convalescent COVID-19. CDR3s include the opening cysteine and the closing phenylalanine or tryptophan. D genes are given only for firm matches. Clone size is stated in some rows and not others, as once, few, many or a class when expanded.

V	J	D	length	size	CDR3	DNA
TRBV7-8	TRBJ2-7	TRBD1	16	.	CASSSGAGTGSFEQYF	TGTGCCAGCAGCTCCGGGGCCGGGACAGGGTCCTTCGAGCAGTACTTC
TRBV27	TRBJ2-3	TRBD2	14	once	CASKTSGVTDTQYF	TGTGCCAGCAAGACTAGCGGGGTCACAGATACGCAGTATTTT
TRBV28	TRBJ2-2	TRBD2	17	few	CASSRTSGRARTGELFF	TGTGCCAGCAGTCGGACTAGCGGGAGGGCCCGCACCGGGGAGCTGTTTTTT
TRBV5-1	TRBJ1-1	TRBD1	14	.	CASSGEQGYTEAFF	TGCGCCAGCAGCGGGGAACAGGGGTACACTGAAGCTTTCTTT
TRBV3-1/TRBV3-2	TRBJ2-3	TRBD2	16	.	CASSQLAGGSTDTQYF	TGTGCCAGCAGCCAACTAGCGGGGGGCAGCACAGATACGCAGTATTTT
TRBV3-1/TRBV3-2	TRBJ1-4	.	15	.	CASSQEGQSNEKLFF	TGTGCCAGCAGCCAAGAAGGACAGTCTAATGAAAAACTGTTTTTT
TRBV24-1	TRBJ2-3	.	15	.	CATSDTGQNENTQYF	TGTGCCACCAGTGACACCGGACAGAACGAGAATACGCAGTATTTT
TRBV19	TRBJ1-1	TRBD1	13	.	CASSSAGTGRAFF	TGTGCCAGTAGTTCCGCCGGGACAGGAAGAGCTTTCTTT
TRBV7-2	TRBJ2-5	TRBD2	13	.	CASRPLAWETQYF	TGTGCCAGCAGACCACTAGCGTGGGAGACCCAGTACTTC
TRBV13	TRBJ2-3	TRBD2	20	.	CASSAIPGTSGITSTDTQYF	TGTGCCAGCAGCGCTATCCCCGGGACTAGCGGGATAACTAGCACAGATACGCAGTATTTT
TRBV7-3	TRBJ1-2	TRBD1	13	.	CASSSGQGNGYTF	TGTGCCAGCAGCTCTGGACAGGGTAATGGCTACACCTTC
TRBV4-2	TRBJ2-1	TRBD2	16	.	CASSQEMSGAYNEQFF	TGTGCCAGCAGCCAAGAGATGAGCGGGGCATACAATGAGCAGTTCTTC
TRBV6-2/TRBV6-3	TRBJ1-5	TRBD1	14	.	CASSSTGGHQPQHF	TGTGCCAGCAGTTCGACAGGGGGCCATCAGCCCCAGCATTTT
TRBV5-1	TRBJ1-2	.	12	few	CASSLATAGYTF	TGCGCCAGCAGCTTGGCGACAGCTGGCTACACCTTC
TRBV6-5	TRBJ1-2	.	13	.	CASRRTATYGYTF	TGTGCCAGCAGAAGGACAGCCACCTATGGCTACACCTTC
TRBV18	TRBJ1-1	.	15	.	CASSLGGPQNTEAFF	TGTGCCAGCTCACTGGGGGGGCCCCAGAACACTGAAGCTTTCTTT
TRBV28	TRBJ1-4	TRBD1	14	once	CASRGTGGGEKLFF	TGTGCCAGCAGGGGGACAGGGGGAGGTGAAAAACTGTTTTTT
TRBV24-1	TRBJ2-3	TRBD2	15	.	CATSDSGRFSSTQYF	TGTGCCACCAGTGACAGCGGGAGATTTAGTAGTACGCAGTATTTT
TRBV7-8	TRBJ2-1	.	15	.	CASSSDRSSYNEQFF	TGTGCCAGCAGCTCCGACAGGAGCTCCTACAATGAGCAGTTCTTC
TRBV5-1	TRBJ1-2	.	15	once	CASSLAGYPDYGYTF	TGCGCCAGCAGCTTAGCGGGCTATCCAGACTATGGCTACACCTTC
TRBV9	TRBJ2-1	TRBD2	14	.	CASRPGLAYNEQFF	TGTGCCAGCAGACCGGGACTAGCGTACAATGAGCAGTTCTTC
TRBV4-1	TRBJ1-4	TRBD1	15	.	CASSQTRDSKEKLFF	TGCGCCAGCAGCCAAACGCGGGACAGCAAGGAAAAACTGTTTTTT
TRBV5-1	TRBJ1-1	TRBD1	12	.	CASSFRTGEAFF	TGCGCCAGCAGCTTTCGGACAGGGGAGGCTTTCTTT
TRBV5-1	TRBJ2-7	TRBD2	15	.	CASSYELAVHYEQYF	TGCGCCAGCAGCTACGAACTAGCGGTTCATTACGAGCAGTACTTC
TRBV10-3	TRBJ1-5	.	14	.	CAISEGVEGQPQHF	TGTGCCATCAGTGAAGGGGTGGAGGGTCAGCCCCAGCATTTT
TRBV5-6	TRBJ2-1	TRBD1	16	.	CASSARQGSSYNEQFF	TGTGCCAGCAGCGCAAGACAGGGGTCGTCCTACAATGAGCAGTTCTTC
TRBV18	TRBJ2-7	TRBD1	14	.	CASSPNRGQDEQYF	TGTGCCAGCTCACCAAACAGGGGGCAGGACGAGCAGTACTTC
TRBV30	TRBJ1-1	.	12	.	CAWGPLNTEAFF	TGTGCCTGGGGACCGTTGAACACTGAAGCTTTCTTT
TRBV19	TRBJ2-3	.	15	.	CASSALDSLRDTQYF	TGTGCCAGTAGTGCCCTTGACTCCCTCCGAGATACGCAGTATTTT
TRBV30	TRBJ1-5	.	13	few	CAWSVLNGQPQHF	TGTGCCTGGAGTGTATTAAACGGTCAGCCCCAGCATTTT
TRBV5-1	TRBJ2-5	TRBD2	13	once	CATSGLAKETQYF	TGCGCCACCTCAGGACTAGCGAAAGAGACCCAGTACTTC
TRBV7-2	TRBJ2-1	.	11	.	CASSQDLLPFF	TGTGCCAGCAGCCAGGACTTACTGCCGTTCTTC
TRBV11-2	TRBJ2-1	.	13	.	CASSGRGYNEQFF	TGTGCCAGCAGCGGGCGGGGTTACAATGAGCAGTTCTTC
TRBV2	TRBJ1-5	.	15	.	CASSYQGNSNQPQHF	TGTGCCAGCAGTTATCAGGGAAATAGCAATCAGCCCCAGCATTTT
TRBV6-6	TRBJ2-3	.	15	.	CASRGPEEGTDTQYF	TGTGCCAGCCGTGGCCCGGAGGAAGGAACAGATACGCAGTATTTT
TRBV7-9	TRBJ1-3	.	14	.	CASSLSYSGNTIYF	TGTGCCAGCAGCTTGTCTTACTCTGGAAACACCATATATTTT
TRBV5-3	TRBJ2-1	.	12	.	CARSLSVNEQFF	TGTGCCAGAAGCTTAAGCGTAAATGAGCAGTTCTTC
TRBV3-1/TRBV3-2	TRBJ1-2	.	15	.	CASSQTGGRDYGYTF	TGTGCCAGCAGCCAAACGGGGGGGAGAGACTATGGCTACACCTTC
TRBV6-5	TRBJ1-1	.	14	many	CASSYSKHATEAFF	TGTGCCAGCAGTTACTCGAAGCATGCCACTGAAGCTTTCTTT
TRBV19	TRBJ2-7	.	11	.	CASRLGVEQYF	TGTGCCAGTAGATTGGGAGTCGAGCAGTACTTC
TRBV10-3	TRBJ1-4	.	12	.	CAVLGQNEKLFF	TGTGCCGTACTCGGACAGAACGAAAAACTGTTTTTT
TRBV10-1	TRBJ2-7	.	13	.	CASSGGSSYEQYF	TGCGCCAGCAGTGGAGGCAGCTCCTACGAGCAGTACTTC
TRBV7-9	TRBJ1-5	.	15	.	CASSGAGGGNQPQHF	TGTGCCAGCAGCGGCGCCGGGGGAGGCAATCAGCCCCAGCATTTT
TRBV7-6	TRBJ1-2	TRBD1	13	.	CASSLGQGDGYTF	TGTGCCAGCAGCTTGGGACAGGGTGATGGCTACACCTTC